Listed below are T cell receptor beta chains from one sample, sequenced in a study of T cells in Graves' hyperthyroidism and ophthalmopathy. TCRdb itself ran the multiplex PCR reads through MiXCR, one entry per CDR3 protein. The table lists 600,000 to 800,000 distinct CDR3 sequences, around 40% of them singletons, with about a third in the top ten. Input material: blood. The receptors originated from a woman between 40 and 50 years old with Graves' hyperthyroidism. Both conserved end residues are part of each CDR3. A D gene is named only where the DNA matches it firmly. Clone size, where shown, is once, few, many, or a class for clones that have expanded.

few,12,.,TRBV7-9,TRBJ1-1,CASSPALRGTFF,TGTGCCAGCAGCCCGGCCCTCCGGGGGACTTTCTTT
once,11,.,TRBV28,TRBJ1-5,CASSSDRPQHF,TGTGCCAGCAGTTCAGACAGGCCCCAGCATTTT
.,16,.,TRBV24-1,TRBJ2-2,CATSDFGTVNTGELFF,TGTGCCACCAGTGATTTCGGCACAGTGAACACCGGGGAGCTGTTTTTT
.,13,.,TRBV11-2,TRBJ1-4,CASSYRTNEKLFF,TGTGCCAGCAGCTACCGAACTAATGAAAAACTGTTTTTT
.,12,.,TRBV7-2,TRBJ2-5,CACSLSRETQYF,TGTGCCTGCAGCTTATCTCGAGAGACCCAGTACTTC
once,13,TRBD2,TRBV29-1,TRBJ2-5,CSVSLAGKETQYF,TGCAGCGTGAGCCTAGCGGGGAAAGAGACCCAGTACTTC
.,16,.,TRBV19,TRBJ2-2,CASCRLSGLNTGELFF,TGTGCCAGTTGTCGTTTGTCAGGGCTGAACACCGGGGAGCTGTTTTTT
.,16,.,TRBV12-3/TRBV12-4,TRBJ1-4,CASSLIMGGTNEKLFF,TGTGCCAGCAGTTTGATAATGGGGGGTACCAATGAAAAACTGTTTTTT
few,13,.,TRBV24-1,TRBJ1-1,CATSSTANTEAFF,TGTGCCACCAGTTCGACAGCGAACACTGAAGCTTTCTTT
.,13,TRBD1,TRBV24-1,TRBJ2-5,CATSDGTGETQYF,TGTGCCACCAGTGATGGGACAGGAGAGACCCAGTACTTC
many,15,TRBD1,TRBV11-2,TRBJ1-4,CASSLTGTVFEKLFF,TGTGCCAGCAGCTTGACCGGGACAGTTTTTGAAAAACTGTTTTTT
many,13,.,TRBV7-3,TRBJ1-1,CASSLNGYSEAFF,TGTGCCAGCAGCTTAAACGGGTACTCTGAAGCTTTCTTT
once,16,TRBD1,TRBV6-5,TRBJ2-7,CASSYSPDRGQGEQYF,TGTGCCAGCAGTTACTCGCCGGACAGGGGGCAGGGCGAGCAGTACTTC
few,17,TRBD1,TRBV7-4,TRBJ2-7,CASSQPWTGGIRDEQYF,TGTGCCAGCAGCCAACCTTGGACAGGGGGCATCCGGGACGAGCAGTACTTC
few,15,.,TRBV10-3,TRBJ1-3,CATRQLIGLINTIYF,TGTGCCACCCGACAACTCATTGGACTGATAAACACCATATATTTT
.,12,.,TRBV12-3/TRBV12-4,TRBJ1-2,CASRRTELSYTF,TGTGCCAGCAGACGGACGGAACTCAGCTACACCTTC
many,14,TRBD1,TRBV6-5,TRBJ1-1,CASTTTGGSNEAFF,TGTGCCAGCACAACAACAGGGGGCTCTAACGAAGCTTTCTTT
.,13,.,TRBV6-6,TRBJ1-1,CASTDRLNTEAFF,TGTGCCAGCACTGACAGACTGAACACTGAAGCTTTCTTT
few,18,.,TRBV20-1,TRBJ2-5,CSAARPIQTGLTQETQYF,TGCAGTGCTGCCAGACCCATACAGACAGGCTTAACCCAAGAGACCCAGTACTTC
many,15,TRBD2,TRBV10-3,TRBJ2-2,CAISGLAGDTGELFF,TGTGCCATCAGTGGACTAGCGGGGGACACCGGGGAGCTGTTTTTT
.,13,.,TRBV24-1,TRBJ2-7,CATSDEGLREQYF,TGTGCCACCAGTGATGAGGGACTTCGCGAGCAGTACTTC
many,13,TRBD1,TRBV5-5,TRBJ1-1,CASSMDRVAEAFF,TGTGCCAGCAGTATGGACAGGGTGGCTGAAGCTTTCTTT
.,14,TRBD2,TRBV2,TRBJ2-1,CASSAHLAGAGQFF,TGTGCCAGCAGTGCTCATCTAGCGGGGGCTGGGCAGTTCTTC
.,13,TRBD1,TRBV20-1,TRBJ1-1,CSARGTGITEAFF,TGCAGTGCTAGAGGGACAGGGATCACTGAAGCTTTCTTT
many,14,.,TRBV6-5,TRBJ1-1,CASSPTGLNTEAFF,TGTGCCAGCAGTCCCACAGGACTGAACACTGAAGCTTTCTTT
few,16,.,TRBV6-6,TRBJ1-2,CASSYTDRPLLYGYTF,TGTGCCAGCAGTTACACGGACAGACCCCTTCTCTATGGCTACACCTTC
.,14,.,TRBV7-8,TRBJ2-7,CASSLVGGAREQYF,TGTGCCAGCAGCTTAGTAGGGGGGGCTCGAGAGCAGTACTTC
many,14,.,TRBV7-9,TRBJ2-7,CASSYRDNDYEQYF,TGTGCCAGCAGCTACCGGGACAACGACTACGAGCAGTACTTC
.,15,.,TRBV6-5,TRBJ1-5,CASSERYSSNQPQHF,TGTGCCAGCAGTGAAAGGTACAGTAGCAATCAGCCCCAGCATTTT
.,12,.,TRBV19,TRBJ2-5,CASRSGAMTQYF,TGTGCCAGTAGGTCGGGGGCTATGACCCAGTACTTC
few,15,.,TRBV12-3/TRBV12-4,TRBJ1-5,CASSLRLTIDQPQHF,TGTGCCAGCAGTTTGCGGTTAACGATTGATCAGCCCCAGCATTTT
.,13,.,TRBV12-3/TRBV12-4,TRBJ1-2,CASSLEIESGYTF,TGTGCCAGCAGTTTAGAAATTGAAAGTGGCTACACCTTC